A single sample is the source of the 13 T cell receptor beta chains below, sequenced in a study of cytomegalovirus exposure and HLA in healthy donors. With 60 Vbeta and 13 Jbeta primers, the PCR was carried out. TCRdb keeps only in-frame clones here, not all; method: immunoSEQ multiplex PCR. Of 50,000 to 70,000 clones detected, over 60% appear once; the ten largest clones hold about 6.8%. The sample consisted of PBMCs. Every receptor here comes from a man aged 30 to 39 in good health and CMV-seropositive.

In nucleotides, the CDR3 is TGTGCCAGCAGCGAGGGGACTAGCGGGGGCGTTAGCACAGATACGCAGTATTTT. Translation: CASSEGTSGGVSTDTQYF. V is TRBV9 and J is TRBJ2-3, with TRBD2 matching 14 bases. The V gene end was trimmed by 3 bases and the J gene end by 0 bases; junction bases not matched to a gene: 6. This CDR3 contains 18 residues. Germline V gene data show CDR1 as SGDLS and CDR2 as YYNGEE.

The J gene is TRBJ2-7, the V gene TRBV5-1; 11 bases fit TRBD1. The CDR3 sequence is 16 residues long. Trimming took 2 bases from V and 4 from J; bases not matched to a gene: 8. Germline CDR1 reads SGHRS; CDR2 reads YFSETQ. The CDR3 reads CASSFPGGQGGYEQYF. The CDR3 region has the DNA TGCGCCAGCAGCTTCCCTGGGGGACAGGGGGGTTACGAGCAGTACTTC.

The chain is built from TRBV6-1 and TRBJ1-2; D is unresolved. The CDR3 is 13 residues long. Germline V gene lookup returns CDR1 MNHNS and CDR2 SASEGT. With 8 bases removed from V and 6 bases from J, the gap between germline ends came to 16 bases. CDR3 sequence: CASCLTGLDGYTF. CDR3 nucleotide sequence: TGTGCCAGCTGTTTAACCGGACTGGATGGCTACACCTTC.

This clone was picked up a small number of times. The chain carries TRBV11-1 and TRBJ1-1; D remains unclear. The V gene's germline CDR1 is SGHAT and CDR2 FQDESV (reference sequence). V lost 6 bases to trimming and J lost 0 bases, with 8 bases between them. The CDR3 consists of 13 residues. The CDR3 reads CASSLTLNTEAFF. As DNA, the CDR3 is TGTGCCAGCAGTCTTACACTGAACACTGAAGCTTTCTTT.

This chain joins TRBV7-3 and TRBJ2-5, with 9 bases lining up with TRBD2. V lost 5 bases, J lost 7 bases, and 11 bases stayed unmatched. Per the germline V gene, CDR1 is SGHTA and CDR2 is FQGTGA. The CDR3 is made up of 15 amino acids. Written as DNA, the CDR3 is TGTGCCAGCAGCCCGGGACTAGCCGGGGGGGGGACCCAGTACTTC. This codes for CASSPGLAGGGTQYF.

This chain uses TRBV6-4 with TRBJ2-3, with D unresolved. This CDR3 has 13 residues. The germline CDR1 and CDR2 sequences are MRHNA and SNTAGT. V was pared by 2 bases and J by 0 bases, with 3 bases between. The CDR3: CASSDTSTDTQYF. The CDR3 coding sequence is TGTGCCAGCAGTGACACTAGCACAGATACGCAGTATTTT.

The chain carries TRBV5-6 and TRBJ2-3, with 8 bases that match TRBD2. V trimming: 1 base; J trimming: 4 bases; junction bases outside the gene matches: 8. The CDR3 has 16 amino acids. CDR1 is SGHDT, CDR2 YYEEEE, per germline. The CDR3 loop is CASSLLSRGAADTQYF. CDR3 bases: TGTGCCAGCAGCTTGCTCTCGCGGGGGGCCGCAGATACGCAGTATTTT.

In its sample, this clone was seen a few times. The CDR3: CATGPGVEGSPLHF. In DNA, the CDR3 is TGTGCCACCGGACCGGGAGTCGAGGGTTCACCCCTCCACTTT. V and J are TRBV6-1 and TRBJ1-6, with D unclear. Trimming shortened V by 10 bases and J by 9 bases, and 19 bases separated the two germline ends. The CDR3 consists of 14 residues. Germline CDR1 reads MNHNS; CDR2 reads SASEGT.

The chain carries TRBV6-4 and TRBJ2-3, with 12 bases that match TRBD1. The CDR3 is 16 residues long. The V segment lost 4 bases and the J segment 6 bases; nucleotides outside the gene matches: 8. Germline V CDR1 and CDR2: MRHNA, SNTAGT. The CDR3, as DNA: TGTGCCAGCAGTGGGGGACAGGGGGCGCCTCCGGATACGCAGTATTTT. Translating gives CASSGGQGAPPDTQYF.

The CDR3 DNA reads TGTGCCAGCAGCCAAGAGGCGGGGCGGTACGAGCAGTACTTC. Amino acids: CASSQEAGRYEQYF. V usage is TRBV4-2 and J usage is TRBJ2-7; a possible D gene is TRBD2 (6 bases). Germline V gene lookup returns CDR1 LGHNA and CDR2 YNFKEQ. The CDR3 sequence is 14 residues long. Between the trimmed V and J ends, which lost 0 bases and 4 bases, there was a span of 10 bases.

V usage is TRBV9 and J usage is TRBJ1-3, with 9 positions matching TRBD1. This CDR3 is built from 17 residues. With 4 bases clipped from V and 0 bases from J, the junction kept 8 bases outside the gene matches. Germline V gene lookup returns CDR1 SGDLS and CDR2 YYNGEE. CDR3 sequence (DNA): TGTGCCAGCAGCCCAACGGGACAGGGCCTCTCTGGAAACACCATATATTTT. Its translation is CASSPTGQGLSGNTIYF.

The chain links TRBV29-1 to TRBJ2-7, with a weak D call TRBD2 (6 bases). Germline V gives CDR1 SQVTM, CDR2 ANQGSEA. The CDR3 loop spans 13 amino acids. The ends were cut back, 1 base at V and 7 bases at J, with 14 bases in the middle. This CDR3 reads CSVEGGPGGEQYF. CDR3 coding DNA: TGCAGCGTTGAAGGTGGGCCCGGGGGAGAGCAGTACTTC.

This clone counts as medium-sized. The chain employs TRBV5-1 and TRBJ2-7; 9 bases line up with TRBD1. In germline, CDR1 is SGHRS, CDR2 YFSETQ. V trimming: 3 bases; J trimming: 3 bases; junction bases outside the gene matches: 7. The CDR3 loop spans 15 amino acids. The CDR3 loop is CASSWATGGGYEQYF. In nucleotides, the CDR3 is TGCGCCAGCAGCTGGGCGACAGGGGGGGGCTACGAGCAGTACTTC.